This TCR beta chain was documented in a study of blood T cell repertoires in COVID-19. Study information: Sources were T cells, B-cell-depleted T cells, or PBMCs; the material itself was cDNA or gDNA.

This clone was observed once. The study drew participants aged roughly 18 to 95 years from some 25 US areas. Donors in Cohort 3 counted as recovered after two negative PCRs, clearance, or symptom resolution. In the source study's methods: Amplification with reference gene primers provided the estimates of nucleated cell counts. Repertoires were generated with immunoSEQ multiplex PCR, while TCRdb's copy carries only in-frame clones and drops some. V, J and clone size were drawn from that table, and D and trimming were deduced from the DNA. The table lists over 200,000 clones, 85% to 90% of them singletons, with 15% in the top ten. The sample was PBMCs or T cells enriched from blood (not recorded which). The sequence was collected from a man aged 18 to 35 who had recovered from COVID-19.

The CDR3 spells CASSLDLSGTAHNSPLHF. In DNA, the CDR3 is TGTGCCAGCAGCTTAGATCTATCAGGGACAGCGCATAATTCACCCCTCCACTTT. This rearrangement joins TRBV11-2 to TRBJ1-6, with 7 bases fitting TRBD1. V dropped 0 bases and J dropped 5; count of bases not matched to a gene: 10. Germline V lookup: CDR1 SGHAT, CDR2 FQNNGV. The CDR3 extends over 18 amino acids.